Shown below are 25 T cell receptor beta chains from a single sample sequenced in a study of T cell responses to AZD1222 COVID-19 vaccine. The data were produced by immunoSEQ multiplex PCR, yet TCRdb's version contains in-frame clones alone and is incomplete. The table lists 100,000 to 150,000 clones, roughly 82% of them singletons. Sequencing used peripheral blood, obtained 28 days after the second AZD1222 dose. These receptors came from an adult who received the AZD1222 COVID-19 vaccine.

The J gene is TRBJ1-2, the V gene TRBV20-1; D is ambiguous. V was pared by 2 bases and J by 8 bases, with 9 bases between. This CDR3 comprises 11 residues. Germline V CDR1 and CDR2: DFQATT, SNEGSKA (reference sequence). The CDR3 region is CSARLQHGYTF. In DNA, the CDR3 is TGCAGTGCTAGATTGCAGCACGGCTACACCTTC.

This clone was picked up one time. The genes are TRBV2 and TRBJ2-7; D not certain. CDR1 and CDR2 (germline): SNHLY, FYNNEI. Trimming left V 5 bases short and J 3 bases short, with 11 bases between. This CDR3 region has 13 residues. CDR3 residues: CASSQDGFYEQYF. Here the CDR3 DNA reads TGTGCCAGCAGTCAAGACGGATTCTACGAGCAGTACTTC.

The table lists this clone with a few counts. This chain joins TRBV5-5 and TRBJ2-7, with 7 bases lining up with TRBD1. The CDR3 has 16 residues. The ends lost 3 bases at V and 5 bases at J; junction bases unmatched: 14. CDR1 and CDR2 from the germline V gene are SGHKS and YYEKEE (reference sequence). The CDR3, as DNA: TGTGCCAGCAGCTCCCACCATGAACAGACAGGGAACGAGCAGTACTTC. It codes for CASSSHHEQTGNEQYF.

The chain joins TRBV20-1 to TRBJ2-1; 10 nucleotides agree with TRBD1. There are 16 residues in the CDR3. V was clipped by 7 bases and J by 0 bases; unmatched bases: 9. Germline V CDR1 and CDR2: DFQATT, SNEGSKA (reference sequence). The CDR3, as DNA: TGCAGTGTTAGTGACAGGGGGCTGAGCTCCTACAATGAGCAGTTCTTC. Protein product: CSVSDRGLSSYNEQFF.

The chain couples TRBV11-2 to TRBJ2-1; 12 bases fit TRBD2. The CDR3 length is 16 residues. The germline V gene encodes CDR1 SGHAT and CDR2 FQNNGV. V was pared by 3 bases and J by 5 bases, with 5 bases of the junction left unmatched. CDR3 DNA sequence: TGTGCCAGCAGCTTTCTAGCGGGGGGGCCCGACAATGAGCAGTTCTTC. Amino acid sequence: CASSFLAGGPDNEQFF.

The chain joins TRBV14 to TRBJ1-4; weak D call: TRBD1 (6 bases). CDR1 is SGHDN and CDR2 is FVKESK in the germline V gene. Between the trimmed V and J ends, which lost 0 bases and 4 bases, there was a span of 15 bases. There are 17 residues in the CDR3. The DNA of the CDR3 is TGTGCCAGCAGCCAAGATCGACCAGGGGTCCGTAATGAAAAACTGTTTTTT. Amino acid sequence: CASSQDRPGVRNEKLFF.

This clone was picked up a small number of times. The gene calls are TRBV25-1 and TRBJ1-2; TRBD1 is a possible D gene (6 bases). Trimming removed 1 base from V and 1 base from J, with 13 bases in between. This CDR3 is 16 amino acids long. The V gene's germline CDR1 is MGHDK and CDR2 SYGVNS. The CDR3, as DNA: TGTGCCAGCAGTGAATCCGGCAGGGGCGGTAACTATGGCTACACCTTC. Its protein is CASSESGRGGNYGYTF.

The gene calls are TRBV9 and TRBJ2-3; 15 positions agree with TRBD2. In germline, CDR1 is SGDLS, CDR2 YYNGEE. The CDR3 sequence is 17 residues long. The ends lost 4 bases at V and 4 bases at J; junction bases unmatched: 7. The CDR3 is CASSTWTSGGVPDTQYF. The CDR3 DNA is TGTGCCAGCAGCACGTGGACTAGCGGGGGGGTTCCAGATACGCAGTATTTT.

The genes are TRBV6-2 or TRBV6-3 and TRBJ2-3, with unresolved D. This CDR3 has 16 amino acids. Germline CDR1 is MNHEY and CDR2 is SVGEGT. V was trimmed by 6 bases and J by 1 base, leaving 17 bases between them. CDR3 sequence reads: CASSPAAWSRTDTQYF. CDR3 DNA sequence: TGTGCCAGCAGCCCTGCCGCTTGGTCCCGCACAGATACGCAGTATTTT.

This clone was counted a single time. The CDR3 nucleotides read TGTGCCAGCAGTTACTCGACCACAGGGCTAGACATTCAGTACTTC. Translating it yields CASSYSTTGLDIQYF. The J gene is TRBJ2-4, the V gene TRBV6-5, with D perhaps matching TRBD1 (6 bases). This CDR3 is 15 amino acids long. Between the trimmed V and J ends, which lost 0 bases and 8 bases, there was a span of 14 bases. CDR1 is MNHEY and CDR2 is SVGAGI in the germline V gene.

V usage is TRBV11-2 and J usage is TRBJ1-2, with D perhaps matching TRBD1 (6 bases). The CDR3 is 14 residues long. Per the germline V gene, CDR1 is SGHAT and CDR2 is FQNNGV. V lost 5 bases, J lost 8 bases, and 18 bases lay in between. In nucleotides, the CDR3 is TGTGCCAGCAGCCCGACGGTGGGGGGCGCAGGCTACACCTTC. The encoded protein is CASSPTVGGAGYTF.

The J gene is TRBJ1-2, the V gene TRBV28; D is unclear. The V and J ends lost 1 base and 5 bases respectively, with 8 bases between them. CDR3 size: 13 residues. Germline V gene data show CDR1 as MDHEN and CDR2 as SYDVKM. CDR3 bases: TGTGCCAGCAGTTTATTGGGAACGTATGGCTACACCTTC. This encodes CASSLLGTYGYTF.

The CDR3 nucleotides are TGTGCCAGCGCTAAAGAGGGGAACGATCAGCCCCAGCATTTT. Protein: CASAKEGNDQPQHF. The V gene is TRBV18, the J gene TRBJ1-5, with D possibly being TRBD1 (5 bases). The V gene's germline CDR1 is KGHSH and CDR2 LQKENI. This CDR3 contains 14 residues. The V and J ends lost 8 bases and 5 bases respectively, with 16 bases between them.

V gene TRBV19 combines with J gene TRBJ2-3; TRBD1 matches at 8 bases. J was trimmed by 2 bases and V by 3 bases; bases with no gene match: 4. The CDR3 is 15 residues long. In germline, CDR1 is LNHDA, CDR2 SQIVND (reference sequence). CDR3 amino acids: CASSIGQGATDTQYF. The CDR3 DNA is TGTGCCAGTAGTATTGGGCAGGGGGCCACAGATACGCAGTATTTT.

This rearrangement joins TRBV18 to TRBJ2-6; D remains ambiguous. This CDR3 has 19 amino acids. V gave up 2 bases and J gave up 0 bases, with 17 bases separating them. CDR1 and CDR2 from the germline V gene are KGHSH and LQKENI. The DNA for the CDR3 is TGTGCCAGCTCACCAGTTCCTGCAGGTCCGAGCTCTGGGGCCAACGTCCTGACTTTC. Translating gives CASSPVPAGPSSGANVLTF.

The chain employs TRBV12-1 and TRBJ2-3; TRBD2 is taken as the D call from the table, unchecked against the DNA. TRBV12-1 is annotated as a pseudogene. The CDR3 loop spans 18 amino acids. CDR3 nucleotides: TGTGCCAGCAGCTTTGCCCTGGACGGGCGGGCCTCAGTAGATACGCAGTATTTT. It yields the protein CASSFALDGRASVDTQYF.

A single count supports this clone. The J gene is TRBJ2-3, the V gene TRBV4-3; 11 positions match TRBD2. The germline gives CDR1 LGHNA, CDR2 YSLEER. This CDR3 contains 17 residues. V lost 2 bases to trimming and J lost 3 bases; unmatched junction nucleotides: 7. CDR3 DNA: TGCGCCAGCAGCCAATTGACTAGCGGGGTGGTTACAGATACGCAGTATTTT. It is translated as CASSQLTSGVVTDTQYF.

V usage is TRBV14 and J usage is TRBJ1-3; 7 nucleotides line up with TRBD1. J gave up 1 base and V 4 bases, and 4 bases lay outside the gene matches. This CDR3 is built from 15 residues. The germline gives CDR1 SGHDN, CDR2 FVKESK. The CDR3 loop is CASSPLTGSGNTIYF. For the CDR3, the DNA is TGTGCCAGCAGCCCACTGACAGGGTCTGGAAACACCATATATTTT.

This chain connects TRBV18 to TRBJ1-2, with a weak D call TRBD1 (5 bases). The CDR3 consists of 15 residues. From germline, CDR1 is KGHSH and CDR2 LQKENI. V lost 4 bases to trimming and J lost 3 bases, with 15 bases between them. The CDR3 coding sequence is TGTGCCAGCTCACAAACCTCAAAAGGGGACTATGGCTACACCTTC. Translation: CASSQTSKGDYGYTF.

The chain employs TRBV29-1 and TRBJ1-2, with D uncertain. The CDR3 has 14 residues. Germline values: CDR1 SQVTM, CDR2 ANQGSEA. Deletions cut 4 bases from V and 6 bases from J, with 18 bases between. CDR3 coding DNA: TGCAGCGTTGTGACCCCTGTTAGGGCTCATGGCTACACCTTC. It translates to CSVVTPVRAHGYTF.

The chain has TRBV6-4 and TRBJ2-1; 7 bases map to TRBD1. This CDR3 has 16 residues. CDR1 is MRHNA, CDR2 SNTAGT, per germline. The trim removed 5 bases at V and 0 bases at J, leaving 7 bases unmatched. CDR3 region: CASSRTGVSSYNEQFF. DNA of the CDR3: TGTGCCAGCAGTAGAACAGGGGTAAGCTCCTACAATGAGCAGTTCTTC.

This rearrangement joins TRBV28 to TRBJ1-5; D gene uncertain. This CDR3 is 14 amino acids long. The germline CDR1 and CDR2 sequences are MDHEN and SYDVKM. Trimming shortened V by 11 bases and J by 4 bases, and 18 bases separated the two germline ends. CDR3 bases: TGTGCCCCTCCCCCAAGCAGGCAAAATCAGCCCCAGCATTTT. It encodes CAPPPSRQNQPQHF.

This chain uses TRBV28 with TRBJ1-1, with D possibly being TRBD1 (5 bases). The CDR3 has 14 residues. V lost 3 bases and J lost 3, with 11 bases in between. Per the germline V gene, CDR1 is MDHEN and CDR2 is SYDVKM. CDR3 protein: CASSFVGEDTEAFF. The CDR3 DNA is TGTGCCAGCAGTTTTGTGGGGGAGGACACTGAAGCTTTCTTT.

The CDR3 sequence: CASSQRGGSPLHF. The CDR3 nucleotides read TGTGCCAGCAGCCAAAGAGGGGGCTCACCCCTCCACTTT. The chain carries TRBV3-1 (or the pseudogene TRBV3-2) and TRBJ1-6; 7 bases are a match to TRBD1. The V gene end was trimmed by 2 bases and the J gene end by 10 bases; junction bases not matched to a gene: 2. Germline CDR1 reads LGHDT; CDR2 reads YNNKEL (reference sequence). This CDR3 has 13 amino acids.

This sequence joins TRBV19 and TRBJ1-5; tentative D call: TRBD1 (5 bases). Germline V gene lookup returns CDR1 LNHDA and CDR2 SQIVND (reference sequence). This CDR3 comprises 14 residues. V was clipped by 7 bases and J by 6 bases, with 16 bases between them. The CDR3 coding sequence is TGTGCCAGTACGATTCCGGGGCCCCGTCAGCCCCAGCATTTT. The encoded protein is CASTIPGPRQPQHF.